The 5 T cell receptor beta chains presented below share a single source sample, sequenced in a study of T-cell reconstitution after alpha-beta-depleted transplantation in children. Unique molecular identifiers were built into the TCRbeta library. MiXCR was run by TCRdb on the PCR reads, yielding one entry per CDR3 protein. The sample shows around 210,000 distinct CDR3 sequences, about 6.6% of them seen only once. The sample consisted of PBMCs, taken before TCRalphabeta/CD19-depleted stem cell transplant. The source is a boy aged 2 to 9 with acute lymphoblastic leukemia, due to receive a stem cell transplant.

The chain has TRBV7-4 and TRBJ2-1, with D perhaps matching TRBD1 (5 bases). CDR3 length equals 15 residues. Deletions cut 6 bases from V and 0 bases from J, with 12 bases between. Germline loops: CDR1 SGHVT, CDR2 SQSDAQ. CDR3: CASRGETRSYNEQFF. The CDR3 DNA reads as TGTGCCAGCAGAGGGGAAACCCGCTCCTACAATGAGCAGTTCTTC.

This clonotype was seen only a few times. The genes are TRBV7-9 and TRBJ2-1; D not certain. Germline CDR1 is SEHNR and CDR2 is FQNEAQ (reference sequence). Trimming took 1 base from V and 8 from J, leaving 9 bases between them. The CDR3 extends over 13 amino acids. The CDR3 loop is CASSLELIHEQFF. CDR3 sequence (DNA): TGTGCCAGCAGCTTAGAACTGATCCATGAGCAGTTCTTC.

In its sample, this clonotype was seen a few times. The V call is TRBV28, the J call TRBJ1-3, with no clear D. The CDR3 extends over 17 amino acids. Looked up from germline, CDR1 is MDHEN and CDR2 is SYDVKM. Trimming took off 5 bases at V and 2 bases at J, with 19 bases between the two ends. CDR3 nucleotides: TGTGCCAGCAGTGCCCACGGACGCCTCAGCCCTGGAAACACCATATATTTT. This sequence encodes CASSAHGRLSPGNTIYF.

In its sample, this clonotype was seen a few times. This chain joins TRBV7-9 and TRBJ2-3; 10 positions agree with TRBD2. CDR3 length equals 17 residues. V shed 5 bases, J shed 1 base, and the junction held 9 bases outside the gene matches. Germline V gives CDR1 SEHNR, CDR2 FQNEAQ (reference sequence). The CDR3 DNA sequence: TGTGCCAGCAGCGCTTATAGCGGGAGGTATGGCACAGATACGCAGTATTTT. Its protein product is CASSAYSGRYGTDTQYF.

This clonotype was recorded many times. The chain is built from TRBV2 and TRBJ1-2; D uncertain. CDR3 size: 11 residues. V was pared by 6 bases and J by 6 bases, with 8 bases between. Germline CDR1 and CDR2: SNHLY and FYNNEI. The CDR3 DNA reads as TGTGCCAGCAGCCCGGAGGATGGCTACACCTTC. Its translation: CASSPEDGYTF.